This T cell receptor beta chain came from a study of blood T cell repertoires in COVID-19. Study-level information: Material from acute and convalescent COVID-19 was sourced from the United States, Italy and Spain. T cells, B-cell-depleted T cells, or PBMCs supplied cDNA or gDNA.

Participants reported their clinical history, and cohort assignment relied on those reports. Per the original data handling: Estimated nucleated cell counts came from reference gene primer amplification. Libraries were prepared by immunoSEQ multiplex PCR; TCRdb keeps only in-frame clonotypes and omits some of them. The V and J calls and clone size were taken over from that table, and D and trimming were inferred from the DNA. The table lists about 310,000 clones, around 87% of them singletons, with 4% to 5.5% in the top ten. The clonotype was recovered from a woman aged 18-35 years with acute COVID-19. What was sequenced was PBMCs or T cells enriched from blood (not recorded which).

The CDR3 is CASSLIGQVDSNQPQHF. CDR3 sequence (DNA): TGTGCCAGCAGCTTGATTGGACAGGTCGATAGCAATCAGCCCCAGCATTTT. The chain recombines TRBV28 with TRBJ1-5; TRBD1 aligns across 7 bases. The length of the CDR3 is 17 residues. Germline CDR1 and CDR2: MDHEN and SYDVKM. V lost 6 bases to trimming and J lost 0 bases; unmatched junction nucleotides: 11.